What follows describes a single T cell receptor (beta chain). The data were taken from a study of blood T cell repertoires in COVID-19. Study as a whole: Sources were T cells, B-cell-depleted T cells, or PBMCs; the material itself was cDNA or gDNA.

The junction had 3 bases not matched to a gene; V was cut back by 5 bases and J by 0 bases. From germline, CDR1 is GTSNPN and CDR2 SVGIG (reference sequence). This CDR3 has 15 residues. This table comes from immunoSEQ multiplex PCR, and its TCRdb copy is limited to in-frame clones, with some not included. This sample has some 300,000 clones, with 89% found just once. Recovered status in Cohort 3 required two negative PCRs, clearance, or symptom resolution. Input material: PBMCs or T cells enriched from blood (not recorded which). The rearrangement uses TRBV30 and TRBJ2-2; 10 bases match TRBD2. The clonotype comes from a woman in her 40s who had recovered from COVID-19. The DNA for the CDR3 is TGTGCCTGGTTAGGACTAGCGGCGAACACCGGGGAGCTGTTTTTT. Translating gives CAWLGLAANTGELFF. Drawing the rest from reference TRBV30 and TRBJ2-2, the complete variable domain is SQTIHQWPATLVQPVGSPLSLECTVEGTSNPNLYWYRQAAGRGLQLLFYSVGIGQISSEVPQNLSASRPQDRQFILSSKKLLLSDSGFYLCAWLGLAANTGELFFGEGSRLTVL.